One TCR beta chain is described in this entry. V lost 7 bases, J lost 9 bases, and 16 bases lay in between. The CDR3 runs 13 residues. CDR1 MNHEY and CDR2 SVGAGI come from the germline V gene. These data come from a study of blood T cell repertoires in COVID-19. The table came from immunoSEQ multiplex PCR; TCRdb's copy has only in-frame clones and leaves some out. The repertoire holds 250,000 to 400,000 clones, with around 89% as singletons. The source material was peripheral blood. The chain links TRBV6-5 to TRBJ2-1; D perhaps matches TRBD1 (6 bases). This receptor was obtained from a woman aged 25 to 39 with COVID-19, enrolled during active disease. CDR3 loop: CASTPVGAGEQFF. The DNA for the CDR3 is TGTGCCAGCACCCCCGTGGGGGCGGGTGAGCAGTTCTTC.